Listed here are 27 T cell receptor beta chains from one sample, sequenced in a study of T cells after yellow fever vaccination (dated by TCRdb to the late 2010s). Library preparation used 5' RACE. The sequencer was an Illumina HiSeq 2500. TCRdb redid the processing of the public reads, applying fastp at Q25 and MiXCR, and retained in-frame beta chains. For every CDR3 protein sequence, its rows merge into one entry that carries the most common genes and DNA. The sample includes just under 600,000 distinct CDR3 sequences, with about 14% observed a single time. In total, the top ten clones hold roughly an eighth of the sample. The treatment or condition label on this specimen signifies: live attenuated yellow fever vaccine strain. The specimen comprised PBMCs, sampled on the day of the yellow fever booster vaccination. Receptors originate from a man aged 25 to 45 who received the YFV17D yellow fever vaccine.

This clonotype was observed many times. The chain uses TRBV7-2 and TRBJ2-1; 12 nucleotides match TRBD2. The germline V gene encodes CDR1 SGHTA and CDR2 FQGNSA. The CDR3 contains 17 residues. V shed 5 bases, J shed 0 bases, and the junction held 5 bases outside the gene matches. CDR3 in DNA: TGTGCCAGCAGCCCGGGACTAGCGGGTGGCTCCTACAATGAGCAGTTCTTC. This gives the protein CASSPGLAGGSYNEQFF.

As DNA, the CDR3 is TGTGCCAGCACTTCCCAGCACAATGAGCAGTTCTTC. Its protein is CASTSQHNEQFF. The V and J genes are TRBV6-2 or TRBV6-3 and TRBJ2-1; D not certain. Trimming removed 7 bases at V and 5 bases at J, with 9 bases between. The CDR3 covers 12 residues. Per germline, CDR1 MNHEY and CDR2 SVGEGT.

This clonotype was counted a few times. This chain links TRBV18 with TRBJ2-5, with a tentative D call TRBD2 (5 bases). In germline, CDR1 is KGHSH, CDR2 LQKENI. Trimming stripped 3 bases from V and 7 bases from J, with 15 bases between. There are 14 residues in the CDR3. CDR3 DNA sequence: TGTGCCAGCTCACCTGGACTTGGTCGCGGGACCCAGTACTTC. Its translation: CASSPGLGRGTQYF.

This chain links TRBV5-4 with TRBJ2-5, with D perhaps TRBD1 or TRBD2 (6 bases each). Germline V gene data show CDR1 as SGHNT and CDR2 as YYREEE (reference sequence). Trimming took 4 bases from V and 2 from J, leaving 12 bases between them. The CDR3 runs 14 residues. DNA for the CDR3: TGTGCCAGCAGCCCGGGGGCAGCACAAGAGACCCAGTACTTC. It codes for CASSPGAAQETQYF. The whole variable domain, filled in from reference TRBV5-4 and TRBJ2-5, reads ETGVTQSPTHLIKTRGQQVTLRCSSQSGHNTVSWYQQALGQGPQFIFQYYREEENGRGNFPPRFSGLQFPNYSSELNVNALELDDSALYLCASSPGAAQETQYFGPGTRLLVL.

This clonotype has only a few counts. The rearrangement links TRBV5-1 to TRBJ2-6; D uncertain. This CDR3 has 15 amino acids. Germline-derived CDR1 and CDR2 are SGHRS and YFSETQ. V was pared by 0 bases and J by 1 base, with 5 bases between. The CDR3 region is CASSLEQSGANVLTF. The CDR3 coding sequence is TGCGCCAGCAGCTTGGAACAATCTGGGGCCAACGTCCTGACTTTC.

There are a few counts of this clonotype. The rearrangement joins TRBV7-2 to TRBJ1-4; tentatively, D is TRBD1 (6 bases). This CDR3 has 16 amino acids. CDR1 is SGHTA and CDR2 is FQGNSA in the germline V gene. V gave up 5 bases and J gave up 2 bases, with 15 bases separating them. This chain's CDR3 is CASSPVVGQTNEKLFF. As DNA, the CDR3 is TGTGCCAGCAGCCCCGTGGTCGGACAGACTAATGAAAAACTGTTTTTT.

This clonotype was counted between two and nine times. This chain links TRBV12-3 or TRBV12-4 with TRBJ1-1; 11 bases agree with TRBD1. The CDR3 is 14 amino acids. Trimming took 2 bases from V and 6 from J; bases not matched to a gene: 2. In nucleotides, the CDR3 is TGTGCCAGCAGTTTACGGACAGGGGGCTCTGAAGCTTTCTTT. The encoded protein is CASSLRTGGSEAFF.

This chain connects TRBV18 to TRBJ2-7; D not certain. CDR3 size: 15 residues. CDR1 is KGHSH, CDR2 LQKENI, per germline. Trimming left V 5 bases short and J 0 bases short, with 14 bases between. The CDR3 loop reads CASSASQDISYEQYF. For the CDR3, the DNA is TGTGCCAGCTCAGCCTCGCAGGATATCTCCTACGAGCAGTACTTC.

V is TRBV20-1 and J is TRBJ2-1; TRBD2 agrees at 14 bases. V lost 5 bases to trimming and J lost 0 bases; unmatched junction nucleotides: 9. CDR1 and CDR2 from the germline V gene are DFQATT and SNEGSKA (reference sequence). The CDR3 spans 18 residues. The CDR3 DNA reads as TGCAGTGCTCCTGGAGGACTAGCGGGAGGAGGCTCCTACAATGAGCAGTTCTTC. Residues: CSAPGGLAGGGSYNEQFF.

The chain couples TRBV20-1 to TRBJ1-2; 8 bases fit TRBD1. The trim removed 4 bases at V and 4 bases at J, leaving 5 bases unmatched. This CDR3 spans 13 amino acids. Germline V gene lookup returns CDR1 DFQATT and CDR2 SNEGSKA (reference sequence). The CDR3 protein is CSAITGGSYGYTF. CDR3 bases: TGCAGTGCTATAACAGGGGGTAGCTATGGCTACACCTTC.

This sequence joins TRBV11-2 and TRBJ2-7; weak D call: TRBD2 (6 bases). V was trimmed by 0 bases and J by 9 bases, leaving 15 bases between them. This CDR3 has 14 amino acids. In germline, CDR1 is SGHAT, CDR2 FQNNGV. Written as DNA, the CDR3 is TGTGCCAGCAGCTTAGATACGGGGGTTCGGTGGCAGTACTTC. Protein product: CASSLDTGVRWQYF. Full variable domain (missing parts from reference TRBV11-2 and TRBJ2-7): EAGVAQSPRYKIIEKRQSVAFWCNPISGHATLYWYQQILGQGPKLLIQFQNNGVVDDSQLPKDRFSAERLKGVDSTLKIQPAKLEDSAVYLCASSLDTGVRWQYFGPGTRLTVT.

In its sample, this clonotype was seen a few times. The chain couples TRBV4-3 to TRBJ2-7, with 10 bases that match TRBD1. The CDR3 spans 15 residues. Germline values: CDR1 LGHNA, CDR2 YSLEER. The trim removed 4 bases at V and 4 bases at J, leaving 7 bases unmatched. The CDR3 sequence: CASSPQTGGYYEQYF. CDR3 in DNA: TGCGCCAGCAGCCCACAGACAGGGGGCTATTACGAGCAGTACTTC.

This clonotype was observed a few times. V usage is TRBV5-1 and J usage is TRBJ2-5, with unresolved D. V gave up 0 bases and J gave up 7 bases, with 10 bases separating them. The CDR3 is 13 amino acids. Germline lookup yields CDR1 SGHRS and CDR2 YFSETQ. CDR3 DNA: TGCGCCAGCAGCTTGGACGTGCCGGGGACCCAGTACTTC. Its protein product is CASSLDVPGTQYF. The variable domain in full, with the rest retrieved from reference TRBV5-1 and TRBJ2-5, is KAGVTQTPRYLIKTRGQQVTLSCSPISGHRSVSWYQQTPGQGLQFLFEYFSETQRNKGNFPGRFSGRQFSNSRSEMNVSTLELGDSALYLCASSLDVPGTQYFGPGTRLLVL.

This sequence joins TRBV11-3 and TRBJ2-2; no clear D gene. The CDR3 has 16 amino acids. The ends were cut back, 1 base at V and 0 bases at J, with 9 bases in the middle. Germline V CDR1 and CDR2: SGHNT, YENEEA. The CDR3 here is CASSLGPVPNTGELFF. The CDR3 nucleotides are TGTGCCAGCAGCTTAGGGCCCGTCCCGAACACCGGGGAGCTGTTTTTT. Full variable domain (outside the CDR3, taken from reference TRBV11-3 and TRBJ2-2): EAGVVQSPRYKIIEKKQPVAFWCNPISGHNTLYWYLQNLGQGPELLIRYENEEAVDDSQLPKDRFSAERLKGVDSTLKIQPAELGDSAVYLCASSLGPVPNTGELFFGEGSRLTVL.

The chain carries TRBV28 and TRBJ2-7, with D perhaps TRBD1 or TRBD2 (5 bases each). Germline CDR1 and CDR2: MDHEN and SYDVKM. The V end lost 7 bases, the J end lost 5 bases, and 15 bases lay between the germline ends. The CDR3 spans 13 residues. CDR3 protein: CASTGLRGHEQYF. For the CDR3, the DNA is TGTGCCAGCACCGGCCTCCGGGGCCACGAGCAGTACTTC.

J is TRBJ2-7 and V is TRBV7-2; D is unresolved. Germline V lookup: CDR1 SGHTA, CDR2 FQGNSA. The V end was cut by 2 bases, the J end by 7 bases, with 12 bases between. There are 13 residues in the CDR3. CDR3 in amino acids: CASSLITTPEQYF. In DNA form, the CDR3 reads TGTGCCAGCAGCTTAATTACGACTCCAGAGCAGTACTTC. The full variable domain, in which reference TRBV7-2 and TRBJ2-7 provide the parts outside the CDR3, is GAGVSQSPSNKVTEKGKDVELRCDPISGHTALYWYRQSLGQGLEFLIYFQGNSAPDKSGLPSDRFSAERTGGSVSTLTIQRTQQEDSAVYLCASSLITTPEQYFGPGTRLTVT.

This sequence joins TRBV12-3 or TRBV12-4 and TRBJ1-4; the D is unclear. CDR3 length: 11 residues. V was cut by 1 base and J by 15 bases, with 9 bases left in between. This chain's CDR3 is CASSLVHQMFF. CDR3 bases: TGTGCCAGCAGTTTAGTCCATCAAATGTTTTTT.

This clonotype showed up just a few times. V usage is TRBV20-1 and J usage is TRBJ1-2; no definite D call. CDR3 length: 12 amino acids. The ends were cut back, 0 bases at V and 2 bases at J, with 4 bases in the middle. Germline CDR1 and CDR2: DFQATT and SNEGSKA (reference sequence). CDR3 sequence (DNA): TGCAGTGCTAGAGAACTGAACTATGGCTACACCTTC. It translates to CSARELNYGYTF.

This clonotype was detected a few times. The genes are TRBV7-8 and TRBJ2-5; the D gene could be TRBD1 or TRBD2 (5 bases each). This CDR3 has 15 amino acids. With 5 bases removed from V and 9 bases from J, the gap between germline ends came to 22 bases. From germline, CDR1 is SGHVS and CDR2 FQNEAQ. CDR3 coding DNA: TGTGCCAGCAGCCCCCGGGAAGGGGCCCTCGTGCCCCAGTACTTC. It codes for CASSPREGALVPQYF.

The CDR3 DNA follows: TGCAGCGGGGGACAGCGCACTGAAGCTTTCTTT. It translates to CSGGQRTEAFF. This chain uses TRBV29-1 with TRBJ1-1, with 7 nucleotides matching TRBD1. From germline, CDR1 is SQVTM and CDR2 ANQGSEA. V lost 7 bases to trimming and J lost 4 bases; unmatched junction nucleotides: 3. CDR3 length: 11 amino acids.

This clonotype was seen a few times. In DNA form, the CDR3 reads TGTGCCAGCAGCATTGGGGGGCAGGGGTTTCAGCCCCAGCATTTT. This translates into CASSIGGQGFQPQHF. This chain links TRBV7-2 with TRBJ1-5, with TRBD1 as a possible D gene (6 bases). CDR1 and CDR2 from the germline V gene are SGHTA and FQGNSA. The CDR3 covers 15 residues. The V end was cut by 5 bases, the J end by 6 bases, with 17 bases between.

CDR3 amino acids: CAISESGRETQYF. The CDR3, as DNA: TGTGCCATCAGTGAGTCGGGCCGAGAGACCCAGTACTTC. The chain combines TRBV10-3 with TRBJ2-5; D gene unclear. V was cut by 0 bases and J by 4 bases, with 6 bases left in between. CDR3 length: 13 residues. In germline, CDR1 is ENHRY, CDR2 SYGVKD.

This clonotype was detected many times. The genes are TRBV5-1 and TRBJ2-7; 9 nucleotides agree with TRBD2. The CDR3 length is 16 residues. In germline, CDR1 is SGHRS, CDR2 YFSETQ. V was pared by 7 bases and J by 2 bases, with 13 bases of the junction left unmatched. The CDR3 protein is CASSLNLAGKAYEQYF. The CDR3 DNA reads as TGCGCCAGCTCCCTAAATCTAGCGGGAAAAGCCTACGAGCAGTACTTC.

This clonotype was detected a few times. Here the CDR3 reads CASSIRANTGELFF. In nucleotides, the CDR3 is TGTGCCAGTAGTATACGGGCGAACACCGGGGAGCTGTTTTTT. The chain uses TRBV19 and TRBJ2-2; no reliable D call. The CDR3 is 14 amino acids. Germline V gives CDR1 LNHDA, CDR2 SQIVND (reference sequence). V was cut by 2 bases and J by 0 bases, with 4 bases left in between.

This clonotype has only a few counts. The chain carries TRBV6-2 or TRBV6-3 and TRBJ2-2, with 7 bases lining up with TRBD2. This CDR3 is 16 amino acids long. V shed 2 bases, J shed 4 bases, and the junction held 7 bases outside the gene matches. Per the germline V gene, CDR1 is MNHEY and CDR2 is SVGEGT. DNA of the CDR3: TGTGCCAGCAGTTACCCTAGCGGCGGGGGCACCGGGGAGCTGTTTTTT. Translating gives CASSYPSGGGTGELFF.

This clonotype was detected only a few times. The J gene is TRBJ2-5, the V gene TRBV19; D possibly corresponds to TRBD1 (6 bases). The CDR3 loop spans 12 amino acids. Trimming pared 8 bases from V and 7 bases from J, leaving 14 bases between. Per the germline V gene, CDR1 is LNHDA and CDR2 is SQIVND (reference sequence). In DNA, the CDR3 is TGTGCCAGTGCCGACAGGAAGATGACCCAGTACTTC. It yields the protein CASADRKMTQYF.

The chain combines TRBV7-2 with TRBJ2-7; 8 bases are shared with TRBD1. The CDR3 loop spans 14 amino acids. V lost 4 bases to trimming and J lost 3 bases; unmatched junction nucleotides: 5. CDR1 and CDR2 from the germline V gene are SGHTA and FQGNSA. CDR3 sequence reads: CASSSDRGHYEQYF. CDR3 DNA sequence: TGTGCCAGCAGCTCCGACAGGGGCCACTACGAGCAGTACTTC.